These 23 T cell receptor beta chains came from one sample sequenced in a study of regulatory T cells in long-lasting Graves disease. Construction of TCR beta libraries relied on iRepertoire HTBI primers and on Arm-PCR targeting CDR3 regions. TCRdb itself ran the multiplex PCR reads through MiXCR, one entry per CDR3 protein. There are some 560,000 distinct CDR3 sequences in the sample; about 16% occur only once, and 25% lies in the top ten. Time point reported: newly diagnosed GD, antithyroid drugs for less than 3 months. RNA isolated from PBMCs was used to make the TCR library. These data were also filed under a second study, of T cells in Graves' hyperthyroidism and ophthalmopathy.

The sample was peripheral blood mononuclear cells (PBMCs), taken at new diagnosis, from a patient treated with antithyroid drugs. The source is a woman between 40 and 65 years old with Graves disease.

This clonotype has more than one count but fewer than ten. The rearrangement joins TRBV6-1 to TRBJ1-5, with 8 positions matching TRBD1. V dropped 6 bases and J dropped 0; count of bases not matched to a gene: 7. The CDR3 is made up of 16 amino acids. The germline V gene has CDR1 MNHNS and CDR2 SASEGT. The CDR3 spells CASRYRGYYSNQPQHF. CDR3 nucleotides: TGTGCCAGCAGGTACAGGGGGTACTATAGCAATCAGCCCCAGCATTTT.

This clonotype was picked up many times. CDR3 protein: CASRLAGGPDTQYF. CDR3 coding DNA: TGTGCCAGCAGACTAGCGGGGGGGCCGGATACGCAGTATTTT. The rearrangement uses TRBV2 and TRBJ2-3; 13 bases are shared with TRBD2. The CDR3 contains 14 residues. The V gene's germline CDR1 is SNHLY and CDR2 FYNNEI. After removal of 6 bases from V and 6 bases from J, the junction contained 3 bases not matched to a gene. Using reference TRBV2 and TRBJ2-3 for the parts outside the CDR3, the full variable domain is EPEVTQTPSHQVTQMGQEVILRCVPISNHLYFYWYRQILGQKVEFLVSFYNNEISEKSEIFDDQFSVERPDGSNFTLKIRSTKLEDSAMYFCASRLAGGPDTQYFGPGTRLTVL.

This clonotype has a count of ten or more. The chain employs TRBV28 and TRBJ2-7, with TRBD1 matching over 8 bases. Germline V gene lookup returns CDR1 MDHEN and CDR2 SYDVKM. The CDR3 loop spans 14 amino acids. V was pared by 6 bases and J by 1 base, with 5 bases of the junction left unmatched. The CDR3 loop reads CASRPTGGSYEQYF. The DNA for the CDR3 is TGTGCCAGCAGACCTACAGGGGGATCCTACGAGCAGTACTTC.

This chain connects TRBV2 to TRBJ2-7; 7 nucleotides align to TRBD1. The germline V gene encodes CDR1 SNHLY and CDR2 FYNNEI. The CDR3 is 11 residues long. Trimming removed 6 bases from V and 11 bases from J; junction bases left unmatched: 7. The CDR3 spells CASSFTGTEYF. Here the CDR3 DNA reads TGTGCCAGCAGCTTTACCGGGACAGAGTACTTC.

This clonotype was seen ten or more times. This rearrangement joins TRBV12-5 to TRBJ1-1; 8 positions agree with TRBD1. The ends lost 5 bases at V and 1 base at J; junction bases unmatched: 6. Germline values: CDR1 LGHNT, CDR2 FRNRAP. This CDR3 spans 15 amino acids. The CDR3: CASGPRQGSNTEAFF. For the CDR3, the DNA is TGTGCTAGTGGTCCCCGACAGGGGTCGAACACTGAAGCTTTCTTT.

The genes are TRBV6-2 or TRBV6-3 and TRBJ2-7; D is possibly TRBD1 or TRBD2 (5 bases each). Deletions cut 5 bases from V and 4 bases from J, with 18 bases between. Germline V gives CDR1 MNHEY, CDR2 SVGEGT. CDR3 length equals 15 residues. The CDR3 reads CASSTGTHVWYEQYF. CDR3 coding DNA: TGTGCCAGCAGTACCGGGACCCACGTTTGGTACGAGCAGTACTTC.

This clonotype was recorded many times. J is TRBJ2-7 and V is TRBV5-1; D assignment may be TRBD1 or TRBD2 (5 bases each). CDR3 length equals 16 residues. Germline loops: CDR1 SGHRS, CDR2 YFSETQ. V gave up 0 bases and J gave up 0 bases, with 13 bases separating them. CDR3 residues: CASSLVVRGSSYEQYF. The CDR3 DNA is TGCGCCAGCAGCTTGGTTGTACGGGGCAGCTCCTACGAGCAGTACTTC.

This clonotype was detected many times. The CDR3 DNA sequence: TGCGCCAGCAGCGATATAGGGGCCGGCACAGATACGCAGTATTTT. This codes for CASSDIGAGTDTQYF. The genes are TRBV10-1 and TRBJ2-3, with D possibly matching TRBD1 (5 bases). Germline V gives CDR1 WNHNN, CDR2 SYGVQD (reference sequence). This CDR3 is built from 15 residues. Trimming removed 6 bases at V and 1 base at J, with 14 bases between.

DNA for the CDR3: TGTGCCAGTAACCTCAACACCGGGGAGCTGTTTTTT. This translates into CASNLNTGELFF. The V call is TRBV19, the J call TRBJ2-2, with no clear D. The germline gives CDR1 LNHDA, CDR2 SQIVND (reference sequence). CDR3 length: 12 amino acids. Trimming pared 7 bases from V and 2 bases from J, leaving 5 bases between. Full variable domain (rest looked up from reference TRBV19 and TRBJ2-2): DGGITQSPKYLFRKEGQNVTLSCEQNLNHDAMYWYRQDPGQGLRLIYYSQIVNDFQKGDIAEGYSVSREKKESFPLTVTSAQKNPTAFYLCASNLNTGELFFGEGSRLTVL.

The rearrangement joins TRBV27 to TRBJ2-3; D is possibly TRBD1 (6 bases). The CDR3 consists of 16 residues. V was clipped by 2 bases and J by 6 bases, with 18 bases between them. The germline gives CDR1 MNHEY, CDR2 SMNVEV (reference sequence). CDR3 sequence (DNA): TGTGCCAGCAGTTTAAGTGGGGCAGGGGCAGCGGATACGCAGTATTTT. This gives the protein CASSLSGAGAADTQYF.

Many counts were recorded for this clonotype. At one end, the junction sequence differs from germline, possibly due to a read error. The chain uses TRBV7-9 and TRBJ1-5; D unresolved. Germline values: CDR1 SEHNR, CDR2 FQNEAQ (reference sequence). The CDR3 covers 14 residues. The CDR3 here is CASSQRPDDQPQHF. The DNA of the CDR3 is TGCGCCAGCAGCCAGCGGCCGGATGATCAGCCCCAGCATTTT.

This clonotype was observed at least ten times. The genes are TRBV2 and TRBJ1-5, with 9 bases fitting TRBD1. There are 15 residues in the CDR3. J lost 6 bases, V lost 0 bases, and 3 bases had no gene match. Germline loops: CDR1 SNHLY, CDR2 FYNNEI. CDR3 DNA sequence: TGTGCCAGCAGTGAAGCCGGGGACAGGGTTCAGCCCCAGCATTTT. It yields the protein CASSEAGDRVQPQHF. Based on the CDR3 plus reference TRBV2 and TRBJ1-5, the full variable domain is EPEVTQTPSHQVTQMGQEVILRCVPISNHLYFYWYRQILGQKVEFLVSFYNNEISEKSEIFDDQFSVERPDGSNFTLKIRSTKLEDSAMYFCASSEAGDRVQPQHFGDGTRLSIL.

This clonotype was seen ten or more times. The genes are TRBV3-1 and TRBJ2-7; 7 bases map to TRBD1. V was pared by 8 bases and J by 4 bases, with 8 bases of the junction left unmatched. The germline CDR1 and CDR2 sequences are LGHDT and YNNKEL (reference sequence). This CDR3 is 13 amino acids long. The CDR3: CASGREGAYEQYF. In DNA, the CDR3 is TGTGCCAGCGGGCGAGAGGGGGCGTACGAGCAGTACTTC.

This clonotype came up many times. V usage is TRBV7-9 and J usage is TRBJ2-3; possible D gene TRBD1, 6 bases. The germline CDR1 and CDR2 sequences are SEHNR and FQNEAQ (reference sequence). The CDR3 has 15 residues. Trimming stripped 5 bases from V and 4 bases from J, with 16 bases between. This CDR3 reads CASSLTTGSADTQYF. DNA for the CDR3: TGTGCCAGCAGCCTTACAACAGGGTCCGCAGATACGCAGTATTTT.

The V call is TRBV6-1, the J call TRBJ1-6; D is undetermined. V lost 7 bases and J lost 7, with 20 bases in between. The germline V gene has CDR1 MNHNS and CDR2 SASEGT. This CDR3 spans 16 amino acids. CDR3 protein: CASTRRAREGNSPLHF. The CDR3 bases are TGTGCCAGCACCCGTCGGGCCCGGGAGGGCAATTCACCCCTCCACTTT.

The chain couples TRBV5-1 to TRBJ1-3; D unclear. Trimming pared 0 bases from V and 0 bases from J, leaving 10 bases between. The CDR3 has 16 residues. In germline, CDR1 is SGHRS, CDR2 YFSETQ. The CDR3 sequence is CASSLAPEYSGNTIYF. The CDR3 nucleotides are TGCGCCAGCAGCTTGGCCCCGGAGTACTCTGGAAACACCATATATTTT.

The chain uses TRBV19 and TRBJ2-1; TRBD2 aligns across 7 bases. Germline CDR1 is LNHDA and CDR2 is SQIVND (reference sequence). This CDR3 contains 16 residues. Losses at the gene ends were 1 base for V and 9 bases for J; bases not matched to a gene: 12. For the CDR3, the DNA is TGTGCCAGTAGTATAGGCTGGCGATACACGGGGGGTGAGCAGTTCTTC. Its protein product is CASSIGWRYTGGEQFF.

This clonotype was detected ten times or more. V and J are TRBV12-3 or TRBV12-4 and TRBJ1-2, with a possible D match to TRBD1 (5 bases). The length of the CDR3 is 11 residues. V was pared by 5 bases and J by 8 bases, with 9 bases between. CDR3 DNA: TGTGCCAGCAGTGTAGGGACGGGCTACACCTTC. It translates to CASSVGTGYTF.

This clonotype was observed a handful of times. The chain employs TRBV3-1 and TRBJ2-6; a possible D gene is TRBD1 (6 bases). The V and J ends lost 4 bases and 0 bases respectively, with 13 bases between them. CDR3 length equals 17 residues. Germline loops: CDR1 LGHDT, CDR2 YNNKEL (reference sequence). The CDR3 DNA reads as TGTGCCAGCAGCCCCTCCTTGACAGGCTCTGGGGCCAACGTCCTGACTTTC. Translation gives CASSPSLTGSGANVLTF.

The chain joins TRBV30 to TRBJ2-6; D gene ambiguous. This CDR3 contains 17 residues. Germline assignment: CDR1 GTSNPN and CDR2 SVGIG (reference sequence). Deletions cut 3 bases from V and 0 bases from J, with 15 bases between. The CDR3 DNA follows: TGTGCCTGGAGCGAGACAACCGTAAGCTCTGGGGCCAACGTCCTGACTTTC. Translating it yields CAWSETTVSSGANVLTF.

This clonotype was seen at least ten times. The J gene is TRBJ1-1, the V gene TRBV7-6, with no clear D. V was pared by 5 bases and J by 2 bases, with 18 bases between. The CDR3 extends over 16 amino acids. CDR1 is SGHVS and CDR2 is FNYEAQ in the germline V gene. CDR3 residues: CASSPLVKQGNTEAFF. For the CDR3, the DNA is TGTGCCAGCAGCCCGCTGGTAAAGCAAGGTAACACTGAAGCTTTCTTT.

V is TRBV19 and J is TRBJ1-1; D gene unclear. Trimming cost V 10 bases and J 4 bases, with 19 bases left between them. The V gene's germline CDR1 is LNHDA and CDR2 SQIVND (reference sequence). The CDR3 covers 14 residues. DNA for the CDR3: TGTGCCACCGGCAAGGTGGGAGGGTCCACTGAAGCTTTCTTT. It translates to CATGKVGGSTEAFF.

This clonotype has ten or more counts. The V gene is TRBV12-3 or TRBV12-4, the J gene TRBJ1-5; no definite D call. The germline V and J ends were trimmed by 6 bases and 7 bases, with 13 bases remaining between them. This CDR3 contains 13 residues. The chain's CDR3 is CASSLALSQPQHF. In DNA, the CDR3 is TGTGCCAGCAGCTTGGCTCTAAGCCAGCCCCAGCATTTT.